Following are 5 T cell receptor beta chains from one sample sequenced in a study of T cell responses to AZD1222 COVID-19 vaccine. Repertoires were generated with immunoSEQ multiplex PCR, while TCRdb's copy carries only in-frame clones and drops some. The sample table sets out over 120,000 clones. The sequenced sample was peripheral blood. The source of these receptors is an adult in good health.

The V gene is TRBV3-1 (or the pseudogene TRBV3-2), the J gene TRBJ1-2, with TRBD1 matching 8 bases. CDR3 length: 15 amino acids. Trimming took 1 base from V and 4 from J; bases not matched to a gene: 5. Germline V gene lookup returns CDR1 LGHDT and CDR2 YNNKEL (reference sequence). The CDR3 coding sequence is TGTGCCAGCAGCCAAGTTGCAGGGGGCGCCTATGGCTACACCTTC. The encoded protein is CASSQVAGGAYGYTF.

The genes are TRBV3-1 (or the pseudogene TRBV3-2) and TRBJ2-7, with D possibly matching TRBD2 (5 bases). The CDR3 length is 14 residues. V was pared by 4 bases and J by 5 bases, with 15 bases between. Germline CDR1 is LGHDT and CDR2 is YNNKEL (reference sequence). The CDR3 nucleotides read TGTGCCAGCAGCCCGACCGCGGGTCTACACGAGCAGTACTTC. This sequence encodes CASSPTAGLHEQYF.

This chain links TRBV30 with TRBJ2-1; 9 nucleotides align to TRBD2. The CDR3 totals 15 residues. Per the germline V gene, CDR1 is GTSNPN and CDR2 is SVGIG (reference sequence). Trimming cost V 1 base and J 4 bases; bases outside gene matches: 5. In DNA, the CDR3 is TGTGCCTGGAGTGCGGCTAGCGGGGATTACAATGAGCAGTTCTTC. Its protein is CAWSAASGDYNEQFF.

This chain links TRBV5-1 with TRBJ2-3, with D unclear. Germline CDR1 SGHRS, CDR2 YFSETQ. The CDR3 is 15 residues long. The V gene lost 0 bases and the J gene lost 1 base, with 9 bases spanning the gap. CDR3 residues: CASSLEATGTDTQYF. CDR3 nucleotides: TGCGCCAGCAGCTTGGAGGCTACCGGCACAGATACGCAGTATTTT.

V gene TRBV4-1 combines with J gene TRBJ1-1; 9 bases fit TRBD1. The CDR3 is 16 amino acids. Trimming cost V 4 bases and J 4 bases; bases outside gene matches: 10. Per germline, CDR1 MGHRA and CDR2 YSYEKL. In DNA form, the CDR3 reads TGCGCCAGCAGCCTTTTCTTCGGGACAGGGACCACTGAAGCTTTCTTT. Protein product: CASSLFFGTGTTEAFF.